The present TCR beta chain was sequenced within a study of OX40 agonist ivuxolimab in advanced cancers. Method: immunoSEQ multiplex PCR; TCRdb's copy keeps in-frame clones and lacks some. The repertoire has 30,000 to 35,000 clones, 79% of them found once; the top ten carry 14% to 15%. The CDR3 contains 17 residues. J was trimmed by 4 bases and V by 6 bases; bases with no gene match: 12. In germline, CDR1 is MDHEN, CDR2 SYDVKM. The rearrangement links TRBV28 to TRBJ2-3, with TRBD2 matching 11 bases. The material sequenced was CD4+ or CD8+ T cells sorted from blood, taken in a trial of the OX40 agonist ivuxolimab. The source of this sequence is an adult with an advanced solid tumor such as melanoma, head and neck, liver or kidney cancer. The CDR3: CASSPTALAGVPDTQYF. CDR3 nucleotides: TGTGCCAGCAGCCCCACCGCACTAGCGGGAGTCCCAGATACGCAGTATTTT.